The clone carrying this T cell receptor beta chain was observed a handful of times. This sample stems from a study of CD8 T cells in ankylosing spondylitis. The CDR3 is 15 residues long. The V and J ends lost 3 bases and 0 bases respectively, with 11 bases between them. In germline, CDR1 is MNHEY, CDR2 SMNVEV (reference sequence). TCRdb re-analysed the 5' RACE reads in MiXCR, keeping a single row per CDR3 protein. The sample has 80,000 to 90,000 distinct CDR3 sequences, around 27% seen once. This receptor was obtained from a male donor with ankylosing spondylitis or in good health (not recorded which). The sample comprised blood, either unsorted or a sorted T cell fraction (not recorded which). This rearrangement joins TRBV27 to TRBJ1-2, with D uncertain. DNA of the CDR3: TGTGCCAGCAGTTTCAAGGGATATGCTAACTATGGCTACACCTTC. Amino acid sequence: CASSFKGYANYGYTF.